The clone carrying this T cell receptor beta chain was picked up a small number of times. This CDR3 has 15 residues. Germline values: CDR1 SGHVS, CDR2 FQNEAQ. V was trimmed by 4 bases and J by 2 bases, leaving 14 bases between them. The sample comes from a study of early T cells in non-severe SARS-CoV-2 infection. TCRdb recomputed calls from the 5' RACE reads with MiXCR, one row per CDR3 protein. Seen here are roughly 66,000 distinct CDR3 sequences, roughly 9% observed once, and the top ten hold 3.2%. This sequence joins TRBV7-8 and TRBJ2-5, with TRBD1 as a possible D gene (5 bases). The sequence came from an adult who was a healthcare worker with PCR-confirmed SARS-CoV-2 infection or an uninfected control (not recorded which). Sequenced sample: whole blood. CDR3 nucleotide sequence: TGTGCCAGCAGCTGGCAGAGACAGCTTCAAGAGACCCAGTACTTC. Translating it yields CASSWQRQLQETQYF.